This TCR beta chain was profiled in a study of regulatory T cells in long-lasting Graves disease. Study information: Patients with new Graves' disease had used antithyroid drugs below 3 months.

Noted time point: newly diagnosed GD, antithyroid drugs for less than 3 months. RNA from PBMCs was the source of the TCR library. Into tubes containing EDTA, approximately 9.4 milliliters of peripheral blood were drawn. CDR3 regions were amplified by Arm-PCR using iRepertoire HTBI primers to build TCR beta libraries. MiXCR was run by TCRdb on the multiplex PCR reads, yielding one entry per CDR3 protein. This table has hundreds of thousands of distinct CDR3 sequences, about 16% appearing once. Only a few counts were recorded for this clonotype. As yet, its antigen is unknown. Study-level findings and limits: Persistent disease exhibited a predilection for TRBV28, TRBJ1-2 and TRBJ2-5.

The CDR3 is made up of 17 amino acids. Per the germline V gene, CDR1 is SEHNR and CDR2 is FQNEAQ (reference sequence). Germline trimming cut 2 bases from V and 1 base from J; bases unmatched to any gene: 5. This sample was shared with a second study, whose subject was T cells in Graves' hyperthyroidism and ophthalmopathy.

The source material was peripheral blood mononuclear cells (PBMCs), sampled at new diagnosis, from a patient treated with antithyroid drugs. The sequence came from a woman between 25 and 40 years old with Graves disease. This chain joins TRBV7-9 and TRBJ2-6; 7 nucleotides agree with TRBD1. The CDR3 sequence is CASSLSGTASGANVLTF. CDR3 nucleotide sequence: TGTGCCAGCAGCTTATCCGGGACAGCGTCTGGGGCCAACGTCCTGACTTTC. Complete variable domain (other parts from reference TRBV7-9 and TRBJ2-6): DTGVSQNPRHKITKRGQNVTFRCDPISEHNRLYWYRQTLGQGPEFLTYFQNEAQLEKSRLLSDRFSAERPKGSFSTLEIQRTEQGDSAMYLCASSLSGTASGANVLTFGAGSRLTVL.